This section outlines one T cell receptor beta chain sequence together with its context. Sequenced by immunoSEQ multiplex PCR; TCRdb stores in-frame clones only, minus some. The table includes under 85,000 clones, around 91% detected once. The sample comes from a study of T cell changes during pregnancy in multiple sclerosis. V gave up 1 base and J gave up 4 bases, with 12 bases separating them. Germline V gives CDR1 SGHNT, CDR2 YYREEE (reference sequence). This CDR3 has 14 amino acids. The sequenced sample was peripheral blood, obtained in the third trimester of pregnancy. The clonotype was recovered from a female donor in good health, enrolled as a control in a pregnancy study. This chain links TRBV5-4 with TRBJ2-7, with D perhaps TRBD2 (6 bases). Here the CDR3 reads CASSLPGVPYEQYF. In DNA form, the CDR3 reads TGTGCCAGCAGCTTGCCGGGAGTCCCTTACGAGCAGTACTTC.